This T cell receptor beta chain comes out of a study of blood T cell repertoires in COVID-19. Study details: The study drew acute and convalescent COVID-19 samples from the United States, Italy and Spain.

In the original workflow: Counts of nucleated cells, estimated from reference gene primer amplification, were obtained. TCRdb's copy holds only in-frame clones and misses some; the assay was immunoSEQ multiplex PCR. V, J and clone size are taken as reported in that table, and D and trimming were inferred from the DNA itself. The sample has 200,000 to 250,000 clones; under 85% are singletons. CDR3 size: 15 residues. The germline V and J ends were trimmed by 1 base and 4 bases, with 13 bases remaining between them. Germline-derived CDR1 and CDR2 are LGHNA and YSLEER. In assigning cohorts, the study relied on participant-reported clinical history. Recovered Cohort 3 donors showed two negative PCRs, clearance, or symptom resolution.

V and J are TRBV4-3 and TRBJ1-2, with a possible D match to TRBD1 (5 bases). Sequencing input: PBMCs or T cells enriched from blood (not recorded which). This clonotype was obtained from a man in his 60s who had recovered from COVID-19. The CDR3 protein is CASSQGRQNLYGYTF. As DNA, the CDR3 is TGCGCCAGCAGCCAAGGTAGACAGAACCTCTATGGCTACACCTTC.